Given below is one TCR beta chain in context. Its antigen is currently unknown. The record originates from a study of OX40 agonist ivuxolimab in advanced cancers. Study as a whole: Patients took ivuxolimab, an agonistic anti-OX40 (CD134) antibody.

Germline V gene sequence: CDR1 SGHDT, CDR2 YYEEEE. Trimming took 6 bases from V and 7 from J; bases not matched to a gene: 9. This CDR3 has 14 residues. Whole-study findings and limits: Some patients who did not respond also had low normalized T-cell clonal expansion.

Clones were sequenced by immunoSEQ multiplex PCR, and TCRdb holds only the in-frame ones, with some missing. Found here are 55,000 to 65,000 clones, over 60% of them singletons; the top ten hold about 6%. This receptor was identified in an adult with an advanced solid tumor such as melanoma, head and neck, liver or kidney cancer. The chain employs TRBV5-6 and TRBJ1-1, with 10 positions matching TRBD1. The sequencing here drew on CD4+ or CD8+ T cells sorted from blood, taken in a trial of the OX40 agonist ivuxolimab. The CDR3 sequence is CASTVGTGAFEAFF. The CDR3 DNA is TGTGCCAGCACCGTCGGGACAGGGGCCTTTGAAGCTTTCTTT.